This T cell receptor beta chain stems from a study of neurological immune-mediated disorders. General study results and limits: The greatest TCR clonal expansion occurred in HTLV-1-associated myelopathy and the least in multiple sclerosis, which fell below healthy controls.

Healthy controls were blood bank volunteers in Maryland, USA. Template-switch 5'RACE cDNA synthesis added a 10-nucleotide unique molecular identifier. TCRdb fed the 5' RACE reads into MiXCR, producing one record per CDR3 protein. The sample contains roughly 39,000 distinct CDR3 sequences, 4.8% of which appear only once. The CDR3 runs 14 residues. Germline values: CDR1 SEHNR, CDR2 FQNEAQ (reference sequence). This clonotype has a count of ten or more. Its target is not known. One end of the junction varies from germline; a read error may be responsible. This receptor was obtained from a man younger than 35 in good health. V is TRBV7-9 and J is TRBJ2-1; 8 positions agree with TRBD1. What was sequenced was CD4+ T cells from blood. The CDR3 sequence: CASSPGTGYTEQFF. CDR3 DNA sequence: TGTGCCAGCAGCCCCGGGACAGGCTACACTGAGCAGTTCTTC.